This TCR beta chain appears in the sequencing data of a study of T cell changes during pregnancy in multiple sclerosis. Germline CDR1 and CDR2: LGHNT and FRNRAP. CDR3 length equals 15 residues. V lost 6 bases, J lost 0 bases, and 12 bases lay in between. This table comes from immunoSEQ multiplex PCR, and its TCRdb copy is limited to in-frame clones, with some not included. The sample lists some 49,000 clones, roughly 94% seen once, with 5.5% to 6% in the top ten. This chain connects TRBV12-5 to TRBJ2-1; possible D gene TRBD2, 6 bases. Sample: CD8+ T cells from peripheral blood mononuclear cells, taken in the first trimester of pregnancy. This clonotype was obtained from a female donor with multiple sclerosis, enrolled in a pregnancy study. CDR3 sequence reads: CASGPGTGSYNEQFF. The DNA for the CDR3 is TGTGCTAGTGGGCCCGGGACTGGCTCCTACAATGAGCAGTTCTTC.